One and the same sample provided the 26 T cell receptor beta chains below, sequenced in a study of response to subunit inactivated influenza vaccine. TCRdb independently ran MiXCR on the RT-PCR reads; one entry per CDR3 protein. Of about 650,000 distinct CDR3 sequences detected, about a sixth appear once; the ten largest clones hold roughly 12%. The sample here was PBMCs from blood, taken less than 13 days after vaccination. Every receptor here comes from a man aged 50 or older who received an inactivated influenza vaccine.

This clonotype was seen only a few times. The chain carries TRBV20-1 and TRBJ2-2; D gene unclear. V was trimmed by 6 bases and J by 0 bases, leaving 11 bases between them. The CDR3 extends over 14 amino acids. The germline V gene has CDR1 DFQATT and CDR2 SNEGSKA (reference sequence). CDR3 in amino acids: CSALEHANTGELFF. Here the CDR3 DNA reads TGCAGTGCCCTAGAGCACGCGAACACCGGGGAGCTGTTTTTT.

This clonotype was recorded a few times. This chain links TRBV24-1 with TRBJ2-5, with 8 bases aligning to TRBD1. The CDR3 is made up of 15 amino acids. J lost 2 bases, V lost 3 bases, and 4 bases had no gene match. Germline V gene data show CDR1 as KGHDR and CDR2 as SFDVKD. Here the CDR3 DNA reads TGTGCCACCAGTGATCCAGGACAGGGTCAAGAGACCCAGTACTTC. Residues: CATSDPGQGQETQYF.

The chain uses TRBV7-2 and TRBJ2-4; D is unresolved. CDR3 length: 14 amino acids. Between the trimmed V and J ends, which lost 0 bases and 3 bases, there was a span of 6 bases. Germline CDR1 and CDR2: SGHTA and FQGNSA. Written as DNA, the CDR3 is TGTGCCAGCAGCTTAGCGTGGCACAAAAACATTCAGTACTTC. Residues: CASSLAWHKNIQYF. The complete variable domain, with remaining parts taken from reference TRBV7-2 and TRBJ2-4, reads GAGVSQSPSNKVTEKGKDVELRCDPISGHTALYWYRQSLGQGLEFLIYFQGNSAPDKSGLPSDRFSAERTGGSVSTLTIQRTQQEDSAVYLCASSLAWHKNIQYFGAGTRLSVL.

In its sample, this clonotype was seen many times. This chain joins TRBV4-3 and TRBJ2-3; 12 bases align to TRBD2. The ends lost 2 bases at V and 2 bases at J; junction bases unmatched: 5. The CDR3 contains 17 residues. Per germline, CDR1 LGHNA and CDR2 YSLEER. Here the CDR3 reads CASSQRTSGDYTDTQYF. The CDR3 DNA follows: TGCGCCAGCAGCCAACGGACTAGCGGGGACTACACAGATACGCAGTATTTT.

This clonotype has only a few counts. The DNA of the CDR3 is TGTGCCAGCAGCTTAAATAAGGCGAGTCGAGTTTTCACCGGGGAGCTGTTTTTT. Its translation is CASSLNKASRVFTGELFF. The rearrangement joins TRBV11-2 to TRBJ2-2; no firm D call. Per the germline V gene, CDR1 is SGHAT and CDR2 is FQNNGV. Trimming stripped 2 bases from V and 4 bases from J, with 20 bases between. CDR3 size: 18 residues.

This clonotype was seen more than once but under ten times. This chain links TRBV5-1 with TRBJ2-4; the D call may be TRBD1 or TRBD2 (5 bases each). Germline values: CDR1 SGHRS, CDR2 YFSETQ. Trimming removed 5 bases from V and 5 bases from J, with 17 bases in between. CDR3 length: 15 residues. The chain's CDR3 is CASSRAGSPENIQYF. CDR3 coding DNA: TGCGCCAGCAGTCGGGCAGGGAGTCCCGAAAACATTCAGTACTTC. The variable domain in full, with the rest retrieved from reference TRBV5-1 and TRBJ2-4, is KAGVTQTPRYLIKTRGQQVTLSCSPISGHRSVSWYQQTPGQGLQFLFEYFSETQRNKGNFPGRFSGRQFSNSRSEMNVSTLELGDSALYLCASSRAGSPENIQYFGAGTRLSVL.

The chain is built from TRBV28 and TRBJ2-7; D not certain. Deletions cut 3 bases from V and 4 bases from J, with 7 bases between. This CDR3 comprises 12 residues. Germline CDR1 MDHEN, CDR2 SYDVKM. CDR3 sequence reads: CASSFQWYEQYF. CDR3 DNA sequence: TGTGCCAGCAGTTTCCAGTGGTACGAGCAGTACTTC.

At least ten counts were recorded for this clonotype. This chain links TRBV20-1 with TRBJ2-3; D may match TRBD1 or TRBD2 (5 bases each). This CDR3 region has 17 residues. Between the trimmed V and J ends, which lost 6 bases and 1 base, there was a span of 23 bases. Germline CDR1 reads DFQATT; CDR2 reads SNEGSKA (reference sequence). This CDR3 is CSASRLFGTSRTDTQYF. CDR3 coding DNA: TGCAGTGCGAGCCGTCTATTTGGGACCTCTCGCACAGATACGCAGTATTTT.

This clonotype was observed many times. V gene TRBV5-1 combines with J gene TRBJ2-3; D possibly corresponds to TRBD2 (6 bases). The CDR3 covers 15 residues. CDR1 and CDR2 from the germline V gene are SGHRS and YFSETQ. V lost 0 bases to trimming and J lost 3 bases, with 11 bases between them. In nucleotides, the CDR3 is TGCGCCAGCAGCTTGGGTGCGGGAAGAACAGATACGCAGTATTTT. Translated: CASSLGAGRTDTQYF.

The chain carries TRBV20-1 and TRBJ1-1; 7 bases align to TRBD1. V was pared by 6 bases and J by 5 bases, with 12 bases of the junction left unmatched. Looked up from germline, CDR1 is DFQATT and CDR2 is SNEGSKA (reference sequence). CDR3 length: 14 residues. CDR3 nucleotides: TGCAGTGCGACTGGTTACAGGGGAGGGACTGAAGCTTTCTTT. Translating gives CSATGYRGGTEAFF.

This clonotype has more than one count but fewer than ten. The V and J genes are TRBV4-1 and TRBJ1-2; TRBD1 matches at 9 bases. The CDR3 length is 16 residues. The J segment lost 4 bases and the V segment lost 7 bases, leaving 13 bases of the junction unmatched. CDR1 is MGHRA, CDR2 YSYEKL, per germline. CDR3: CASNPVGTGTSYGYTF. Written as DNA, the CDR3 is TGCGCCAGCAACCCGGTCGGGACAGGGACAAGCTATGGCTACACCTTC.

As to this clonotype: The junction differs from germline at one of its ends, possibly a read error. The rearrangement joins TRBV6-5 to TRBJ2-1; D unclear. The CDR3 is 11 amino acids. Germline lookup yields CDR1 MNHEY and CDR2 SVGAGI. The CDR3 here is CASSANWRQSF. The CDR3 nucleotides are TGTGCCAGCAGTGCGAACTGGCGGCAGTCCTTC.

The table lists this clonotype with a few counts. The gene calls are TRBV6-1 and TRBJ2-1; TRBD2 matches 9 bases. The CDR3 length is 14 residues. The V gene end was trimmed by 10 bases and the J gene end by 3 bases; junction bases not matched to a gene: 7. Looked up from germline, CDR1 is MNHNS and CDR2 is SASEGT. In DNA, the CDR3 is TGTGCCACCCTCCGGACTAGCGACTACAATGAGCAGTTCTTC. It codes for CATLRTSDYNEQFF.

J is TRBJ2-7 and V is TRBV28, with D maybe TRBD1 (5 bases). CDR1 and CDR2 (germline): MDHEN, SYDVKM. This CDR3 has 14 residues. Between the trimmed V and J ends, which lost 6 bases and 0 bases, there was a span of 12 bases. The chain's CDR3 is CASRGHQSSYEQYF. The CDR3, as DNA: TGTGCCAGCAGAGGACACCAGAGCTCCTACGAGCAGTACTTC.

This clonotype was recorded a few times. The chain employs TRBV29-1 and TRBJ1-2, with TRBD1 identical over 10 bases. Per the germline V gene, CDR1 is SQVTM and CDR2 is ANQGSEA. J gave up 4 bases and V 5 bases, and 4 bases lay outside the gene matches. The CDR3 sequence is 13 residues long. The CDR3, as DNA: TGCAGCGTTAGACAGGGGGCAGGCTATGGCTACACCTTC. Translated: CSVRQGAGYGYTF. Combining the CDR3 with reference TRBV29-1 and TRBJ1-2 gives the whole variable domain SAVISQKPSRDICQRGTSLTIQCQVDSQVTMMFWYRQQPGQSLTLIATANQGSEATYESGFVIDKFPISRPNLTFSTLTVSNMSPEDSSIYLCSVRQGAGYGYTFGSGTRLTVV.

This clonotype was counted a few times. The chain recombines TRBV5-1 with TRBJ1-1; D gene ambiguous. CDR3 size: 13 residues. Trimming stripped 3 bases from V and 5 bases from J, with 11 bases between. Germline assignment: CDR1 SGHRS and CDR2 YFSETQ. Here the CDR3 reads CASSSGTRTEAFF. The CDR3 nucleotides read TGCGCCAGCAGCTCTGGCACACGGACTGAAGCTTTCTTT.

The gene calls are TRBV11-1 and TRBJ2-3; TRBD2 aligns across 7 bases. Germline V gene data show CDR1 as SGHAT and CDR2 as FQDESV (reference sequence). The CDR3 contains 18 residues. V shed 1 base and J 0 bases; nucleotides not matched to a gene: 10. CDR3 region: CASSLVAGYFSSTDTQYF. DNA of the CDR3: TGTGCCAGCAGCTTAGTAGCGGGCTATTTCTCTAGCACAGATACGCAGTATTTT.

This clonotype was detected many times. The rearrangement uses TRBV5-1 and TRBJ1-1; TRBD1 matches 9 bases. Germline CDR1 and CDR2: SGHRS and YFSETQ. Trimming at V came to 6 bases and at J to 10 bases, leaving 13 bases not matched to a gene. The CDR3 totals 14 residues. The CDR3 DNA is TGCGCCAGCAAGGAGGGGACAGGGCCCTTCGGAGCTTTCTTT. It encodes CASKEGTGPFGAFF.

The chain is built from TRBV6-1 and TRBJ1-6, with D hard to call. CDR3 length equals 14 residues. Germline V gene lookup returns CDR1 MNHNS and CDR2 SASEGT. Deletions cut 7 bases from V and 7 bases from J, with 14 bases between. The CDR3 sequence is CASTQSSGNSPLHF. The CDR3 nucleotides are TGTGCCAGCACTCAGTCATCGGGGAATTCACCCCTCCACTTT.

This clonotype was seen a few times. This sequence joins TRBV15 and TRBJ2-3; TRBD2 aligns across 8 bases. CDR3 length: 15 residues. Germline V gene data show CDR1 as LNHNV and CDR2 as YYDKDF (reference sequence). V trimming: 5 bases; J trimming: 0 bases; junction bases outside the gene matches: 4. CDR3 nucleotide sequence: TGTGCCACCAGCCGAGCGGGGGCGAGCACAGATACGCAGTATTTT. Its translation: CATSRAGASTDTQYF.

This clonotype has at least ten counts. The chain joins TRBV28 to TRBJ2-1, with TRBD2 matching 10 bases. The trim removed 6 bases at V and 6 bases at J, leaving 8 bases unmatched. Germline V lookup: CDR1 MDHEN, CDR2 SYDVKM. This CDR3 region has 15 residues. The CDR3 sequence is CASRPGIAGGNEQFF. For the CDR3, the DNA is TGTGCCAGCAGACCCGGAATAGCGGGAGGCAATGAGCAGTTCTTC.

J is TRBJ2-5 and V is TRBV29-1; 13 positions match TRBD2. With 5 bases clipped from V and 5 bases from J, the junction kept 11 bases outside the gene matches. The CDR3 is 16 residues long. Germline values: CDR1 SQVTM, CDR2 ANQGSEA. In DNA, the CDR3 is TGCAGCGTTACCCGGACTAGCGGGAGCTTCCAGGAGACCCAGTACTTC. This gives the protein CSVTRTSGSFQETQYF.

The genes are TRBV3-1 and TRBJ2-7, with D tentatively TRBD1 (5 bases). Per the germline V gene, CDR1 is LGHDT and CDR2 is YNNKEL (reference sequence). The CDR3 consists of 15 residues. The germline V and J ends were trimmed by 8 bases and 2 bases, with 19 bases remaining between them. CDR3 coding DNA: TGTGCCAGCTCCAAACAGGCGTCTTGTACCTACGAGCAGTACTTC. Translating it yields CASSKQASCTYEQYF.

The J gene is TRBJ2-3, the V gene TRBV28; possible D gene TRBD2, 5 bases. The V end was cut by 6 bases, the J end by 1 base, with 14 bases between. Germline V CDR1 and CDR2: MDHEN, SYDVKM. The CDR3 has 15 amino acids. The CDR3: CASSWTVRGTDTQYF. The CDR3 DNA reads TGTGCCAGCAGCTGGACTGTACGAGGCACAGATACGCAGTATTTT.

V and J are TRBV29-1 and TRBJ1-3, with D uncertain. V lost 4 bases to trimming and J lost 4 bases, with 11 bases between them. The CDR3 covers 13 residues. Germline V CDR1 and CDR2: SQVTM, ANQGSEA. The CDR3 region is CSVGQSTGNTIYF. CDR3 DNA: TGCAGCGTTGGGCAATCGACCGGAAACACCATATATTTT.

This clonotype turned up a few times. The chain has TRBV4-1 and TRBJ1-5; D might be TRBD1 (5 bases). The CDR3 has 15 amino acids. Trimming shortened V by 4 bases and J by 7 bases, and 17 bases separated the two germline ends. Germline values: CDR1 MGHRA, CDR2 YSYEKL. Here the CDR3 reads CASSRSGTNEQPQHF. The CDR3 DNA is TGCGCCAGCAGCCGAAGTGGGACGAACGAGCAGCCCCAGCATTTT.